The clone carrying this T cell receptor (beta chain) was observed a few times. What it binds is not known. These data belong to a study of blood T cells in healthy people across ages. Study-level findings and limits: Higher diversity and more naive CD4+ cells were features of long-lived donors, compared to aged donors. Total diversity from one million sequenced T cells was likely underestimated.

A J-beta primer mix and a sample-barcoded 5' primer were used in a second PCR of about 7 to 12 cycles. TCRdb reprocessed the 5' RACE reads via MiXCR and lists one record per CDR3 protein. The table includes about 640,000 distinct CDR3 sequences, approximately 59% detected once. Germline-derived CDR1 and CDR2 are SQVTM and ANQGSEA. The CDR3 runs to 13 residues. J lost 1 base, V lost 4 bases, and 1 base had no gene match. This TCR was sampled from a man aged 55 to 69 in good health. V usage is TRBV29-1 and J usage is TRBJ2-5; 9 bases align to TRBD2. The sequenced sample consisted of blood. The CDR3 loop is CSVATSGQETQYF. The CDR3 DNA reads TGCAGCGTTGCGACTAGCGGCCAAGAGACCCAGTACTTC.